Following are 9 T cell receptor beta chains from one sample sequenced in a study of tumor-infiltrating lymphocytes in primary liver carcinoma (dated 2017 in TCRdb). The sequencing machine was an Illumina HiSeq 2500. Using a constant-region primer and ProtoScript II reverse transcriptase, TCRbeta-specific cDNA was reverse-transcribed from approximately 0.55 ug total RNA. Three nested multiplex PCR rounds, following a slightly modified ARM-PCR procedure, were used to build the TCRbeta libraries. Each of the first two PCR rounds ran for approximately 9 cycles using multiplex TRBV1-TRBV30 forward primers together with a Cbeta reverse primer. TCRdb took the public reads, trimmed them with fastp at Q25, ran MiXCR for clone calling and kept in-frame beta chains. Under each unique CDR3 protein, matching rows form one entry showing the most common genes and DNA. Counted in this sample were 50,000 to 60,000 distinct CDR3 sequences; around 77% of them appeared once. Roughly 25% of the sample belongs to the ten largest clones.

Total RNA and DNA were co-extracted without cell sorting from 20-30 mg of bulk tissue using the AllPrep DNA/RNA mini kit. Sequencing used liver tumor tissue from sampling region 5. What the cell subset or site label conveys for this sample: tumor region T5, tumor centre. The origin of the receptors is a man aged 35 to 55 with primary liver carcinoma and hepatitis B virus infection.

There are a few counts of this clonotype. Just one base apart from a much larger clone, this may be a read error. V is TRBV28 and J is TRBJ2-7, with D possibly being TRBD2 (6 bases). The CDR3 has 14 residues. Germline CDR1 reads MDHEN; CDR2 reads SYDVKM. The CDR3 DNA sequence: TGTGTCAGCAGAGGGACTCGGAGCTCCTACGAGCAGTACTTC. This gives the protein CVSRGTRSSYEQYF.

V is TRBV4-2 and J is TRBJ1-2, with TRBD1 matching 9 bases. V was clipped by 5 bases and J by 6 bases; unmatched bases: 13. Germline V gene data show CDR1 as LGHNA and CDR2 as YNFKEQ. The CDR3 length is 16 residues. The CDR3, as DNA: TGTGCCAGCAGCAAACCCGGACAGGGGTTTTCAGATGGCTACACCTTC. It is translated as CASSKPGQGFSDGYTF.

Concerning this clonotype itself: A junction boundary mismatches the germline segment, possibly from a read error. This chain links TRBV6-1 with TRBJ2-1; possible D gene TRBD2, 6 bases. The CDR3 length is 15 residues. CDR1 and CDR2 (germline): MNHNS, SASEGT. CDR3 loop: CVSNRGGVSHNEQFF. The DNA of the CDR3 is TGTGTCAGCAACAGAGGCGGGGTCTCCCACAATGAGCAGTTCTTC.

About this clonotype: It may be a read error: a sequence one base away is much more abundant. The genes are TRBV2 and TRBJ2-3; 8 nucleotides align to TRBD2. The CDR3 is made up of 15 amino acids. Germline V gene data show CDR1 as SNHLY and CDR2 as FYNNEI. The CDR3 protein is CASMGTSRPTGTQYF. CDR3 in DNA: TGTGCCAGCATGGGGACTAGTAGACCCACAGGTACGCAGTATTTT.

Details on this clonotype: One end of the junction fails to match germline, which may point to a read error. This chain uses TRBV7-9 with TRBJ1-3; no reliable D call. Looked up from germline, CDR1 is SEHNR and CDR2 is FQNEAQ (reference sequence). This CDR3 region has 16 residues. CDR3 amino acids: CLSSPPSGVSGNTIYF. CDR3 nucleotide sequence: TGTCTCAGCAGCCCACCCTCCGGGGTGAGTGGAAACACCATATACTTT.

On this clonotype itself: The final CDR3 position lacks the conserved phenylalanine or tryptophan, pointing to a likely read error. This chain joins TRBV7-3 and TRBJ2-3; D is perhaps TRBD2 (7 bases). CDR3 length: 14 residues. Per germline, CDR1 SGHTA and CDR2 FQGTGA. The V and J ends lost 1 base and 4 bases respectively, with 9 bases between them. Written as DNA, the CDR3 is TGTGCCAGCAGCTTAATGGGGGGGCCAGATACGCAGTATTCT. Its protein product is CASSLMGGPDTQYS.

This clonotype occurred many times. The genes are TRBV20-1 and TRBJ2-1; 12 bases map to TRBD2. J was trimmed by 8 bases and V by 3 bases; bases with no gene match: 8. Germline lookup yields CDR1 DFQATT and CDR2 SNEGSKA (reference sequence). The CDR3 consists of 15 residues. The CDR3 DNA sequence: TGCAGTGCTAGCCACGGACTAGCGGGATTGGATGAGCAGTTCTTC. This encodes CSASHGLAGLDEQFF.

About this clonotype: The final CDR3 position lacks the conserved phenylalanine or tryptophan, pointing to a likely read error. This chain joins TRBV11-2 and TRBJ2-5, with D hard to call. The CDR3 extends over 15 amino acids. The V end lost 5 bases, the J end lost 4 bases, and 17 bases lay between the germline ends. CDR1 is SGHAT, CDR2 FQNNGV, per germline. The CDR3 here is CASSPIGPVPETQYL. The CDR3 nucleotides are TGTGCCAGCAGCCCCATCGGGCCAGTCCCAGAGACCCAGTACTTA.

This clonotype was counted a single time. The chain uses TRBV5-1 and TRBJ1-1; weak D call: TRBD1 (5 bases). Per germline, CDR1 SGHRS and CDR2 YFSETQ. Trimming removed 4 bases at V and 5 bases at J, with 18 bases between. This CDR3 contains 15 residues. This CDR3 reads CASSPTVRVDTEAFF. The CDR3 region has the DNA TGCGCCAGCAGCCCCACGGTCAGGGTGGATACTGAAGCTTTCTTT. The complete variable domain, with remaining parts taken from reference TRBV5-1 and TRBJ1-1, reads KAGVTQTPRYLIKTRGQQVTLSCSPISGHRSVSWYQQTPGQGLQFLFEYFSETQRNKGNFPGRFSGRQFSNSRSEMNVSTLELGDSALYLCASSPTVRVDTEAFFGQGTRLTVV.